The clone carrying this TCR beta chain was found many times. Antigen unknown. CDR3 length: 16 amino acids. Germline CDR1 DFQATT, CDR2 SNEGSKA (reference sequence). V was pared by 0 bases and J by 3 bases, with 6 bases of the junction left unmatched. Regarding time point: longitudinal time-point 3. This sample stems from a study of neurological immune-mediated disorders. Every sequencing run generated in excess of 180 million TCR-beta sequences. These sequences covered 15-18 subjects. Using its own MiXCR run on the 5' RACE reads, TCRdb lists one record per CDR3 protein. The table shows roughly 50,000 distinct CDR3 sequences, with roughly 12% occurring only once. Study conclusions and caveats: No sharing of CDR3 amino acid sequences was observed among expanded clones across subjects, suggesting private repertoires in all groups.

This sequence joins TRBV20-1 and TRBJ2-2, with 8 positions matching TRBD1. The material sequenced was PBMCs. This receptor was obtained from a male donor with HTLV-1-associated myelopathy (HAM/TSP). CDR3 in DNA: TGCAGTGCTAGAGATCTCGGGACAGGAGACACCGGGGAGCTGTTTTTT. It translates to CSARDLGTGDTGELFF.